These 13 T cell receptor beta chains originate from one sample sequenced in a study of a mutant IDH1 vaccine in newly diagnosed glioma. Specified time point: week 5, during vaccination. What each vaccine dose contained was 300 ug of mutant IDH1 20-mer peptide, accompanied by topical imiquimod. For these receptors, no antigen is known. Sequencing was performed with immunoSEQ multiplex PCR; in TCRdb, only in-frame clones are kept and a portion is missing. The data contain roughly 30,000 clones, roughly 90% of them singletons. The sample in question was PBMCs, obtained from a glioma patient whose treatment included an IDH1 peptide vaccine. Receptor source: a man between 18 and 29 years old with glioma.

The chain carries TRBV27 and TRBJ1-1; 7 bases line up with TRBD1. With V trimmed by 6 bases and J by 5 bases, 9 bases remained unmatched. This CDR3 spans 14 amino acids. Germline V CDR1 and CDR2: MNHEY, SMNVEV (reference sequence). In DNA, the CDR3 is TGTGCCAGCAGGGAGGGGGCGACGTGGACTGAAGCTTTCTTT. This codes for CASREGATWTEAFF.

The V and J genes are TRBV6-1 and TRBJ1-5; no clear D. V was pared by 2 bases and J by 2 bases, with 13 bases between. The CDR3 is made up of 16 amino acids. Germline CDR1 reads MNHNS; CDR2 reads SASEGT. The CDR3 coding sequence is TGTGCCAGCAGTGAAATGGAGGGAGGCGGCAATCAGCCCCAGCATTTT. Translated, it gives CASSEMEGGGNQPQHF.

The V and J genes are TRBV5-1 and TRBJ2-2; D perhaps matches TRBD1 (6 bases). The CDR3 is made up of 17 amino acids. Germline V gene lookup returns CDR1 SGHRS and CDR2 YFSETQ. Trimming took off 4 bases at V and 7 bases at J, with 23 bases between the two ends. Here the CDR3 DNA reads TGCGCCAGCAGCCTGGGGCCGGGCCGAAAGGGACACGGGGAGCTGTTTTTT. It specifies CASSLGPGRKGHGELFF.

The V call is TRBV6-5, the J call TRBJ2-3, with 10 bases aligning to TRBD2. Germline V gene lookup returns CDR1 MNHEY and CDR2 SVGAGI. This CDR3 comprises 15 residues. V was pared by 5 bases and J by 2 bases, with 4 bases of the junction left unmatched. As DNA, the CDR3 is TGTGCCAGCAGTCTTCTAGCGGGAGTCACAGATACGCAGTATTTT. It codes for CASSLLAGVTDTQYF.

As DNA, the CDR3 is TGCAGCGCTAGCGACAGCAATGAAAAACTGTTTTTT. This codes for CSASDSNEKLFF. The chain couples TRBV29-1 to TRBJ1-4; a possible D gene is TRBD1 (5 bases). This CDR3 region has 12 residues. Trimming left V 7 bases short and J 5 bases short, with 11 bases between. In germline, CDR1 is SQVTM, CDR2 ANQGSEA.

The CDR3 is CASSPTDRGEAFF. CDR3 nucleotide sequence: TGTGCCAGCTCACCTACAGACAGGGGAGAAGCTTTCTTT. The chain carries TRBV18 and TRBJ1-1; the match to TRBD1 covers 8 bases. CDR3 length: 13 residues. CDR1 and CDR2 (germline): KGHSH, LQKENI. Unmatched junction bases numbered 5, after V lost 3 bases and J lost 8 bases.

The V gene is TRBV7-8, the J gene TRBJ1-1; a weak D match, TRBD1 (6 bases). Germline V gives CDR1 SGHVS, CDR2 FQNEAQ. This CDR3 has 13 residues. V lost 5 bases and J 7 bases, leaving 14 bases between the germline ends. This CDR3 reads CASSRGRGFEAFF. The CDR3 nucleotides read TGTGCCAGCAGCCGCGGGAGGGGGTTTGAAGCTTTCTTT.

The CDR3 is CASSETGGALQPQHF. CDR3 DNA sequence: TGTGCCAGCAGCGAGACAGGGGGCGCGTTGCAGCCCCAGCATTTT. J is TRBJ1-5 and V is TRBV7-2; TRBD1 matches 10 bases. J lost 7 bases, V lost 5 bases, and 8 bases had no gene match. Germline assignment: CDR1 SGHTA and CDR2 FQGNSA. This CDR3 spans 15 amino acids.

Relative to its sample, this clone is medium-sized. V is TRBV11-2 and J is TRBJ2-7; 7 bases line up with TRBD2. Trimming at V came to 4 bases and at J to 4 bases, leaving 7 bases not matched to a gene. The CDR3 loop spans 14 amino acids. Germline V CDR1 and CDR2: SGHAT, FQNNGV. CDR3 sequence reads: CASSYAGGSYEQYF. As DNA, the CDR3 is TGTGCCAGCAGCTACGCCGGCGGGAGTTACGAGCAGTACTTC.

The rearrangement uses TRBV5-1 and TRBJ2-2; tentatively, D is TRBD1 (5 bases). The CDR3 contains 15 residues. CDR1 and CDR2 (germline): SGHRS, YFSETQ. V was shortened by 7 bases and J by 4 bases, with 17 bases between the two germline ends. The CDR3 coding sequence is TGCGCCAGCGGCCTTCGGCAGGACACCACCGGGGAGCTGTTTTTT. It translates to CASGLRQDTTGELFF.

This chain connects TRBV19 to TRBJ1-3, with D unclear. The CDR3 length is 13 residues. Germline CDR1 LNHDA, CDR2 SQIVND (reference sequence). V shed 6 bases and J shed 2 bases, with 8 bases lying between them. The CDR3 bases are TGTGCCAGTAGCGGGGTACCTGGAAACACCATATATTTT. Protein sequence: CASSGVPGNTIYF.

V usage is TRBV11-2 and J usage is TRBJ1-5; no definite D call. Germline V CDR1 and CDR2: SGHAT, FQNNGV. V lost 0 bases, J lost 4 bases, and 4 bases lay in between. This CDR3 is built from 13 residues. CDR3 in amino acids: CASSLDRNQPQHF. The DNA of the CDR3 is TGTGCCAGCAGCTTAGACAGAAATCAGCCCCAGCATTTT.

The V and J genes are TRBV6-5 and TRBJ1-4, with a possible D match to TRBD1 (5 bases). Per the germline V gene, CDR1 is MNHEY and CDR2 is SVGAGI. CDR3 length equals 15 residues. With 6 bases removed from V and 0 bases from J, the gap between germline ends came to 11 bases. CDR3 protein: CASSPLGATNEKLFF. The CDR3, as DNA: TGTGCCAGCAGCCCCTTAGGGGCAACTAATGAAAAACTGTTTTTT.